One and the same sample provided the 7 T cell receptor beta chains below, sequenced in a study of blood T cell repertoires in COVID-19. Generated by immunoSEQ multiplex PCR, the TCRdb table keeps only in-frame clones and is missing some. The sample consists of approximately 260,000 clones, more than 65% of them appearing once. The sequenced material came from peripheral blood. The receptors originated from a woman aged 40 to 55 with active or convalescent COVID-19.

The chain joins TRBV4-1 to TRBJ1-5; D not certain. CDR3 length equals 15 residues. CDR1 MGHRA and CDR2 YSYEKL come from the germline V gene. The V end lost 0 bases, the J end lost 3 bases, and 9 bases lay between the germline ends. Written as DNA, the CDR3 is TGCGCCAGCAGCCAAGATCATCCCTACAATCAGCCCCAGCATTTT. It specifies CASSQDHPYNQPQHF.

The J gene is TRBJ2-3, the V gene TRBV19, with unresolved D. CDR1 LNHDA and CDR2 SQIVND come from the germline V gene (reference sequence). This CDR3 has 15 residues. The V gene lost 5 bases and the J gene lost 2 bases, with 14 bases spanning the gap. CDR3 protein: CASSSPFASTDTQYF. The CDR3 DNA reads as TGTGCCAGTAGTTCTCCCTTTGCGTCCACAGATACGCAGTATTTT.

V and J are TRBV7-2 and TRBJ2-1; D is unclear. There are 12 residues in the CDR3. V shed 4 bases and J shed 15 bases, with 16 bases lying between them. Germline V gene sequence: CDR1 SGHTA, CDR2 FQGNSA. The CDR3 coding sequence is TGTGCCAGCAGCTCCACACGGAGACTCTTGTTCTTC. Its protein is CASSSTRRLLFF.

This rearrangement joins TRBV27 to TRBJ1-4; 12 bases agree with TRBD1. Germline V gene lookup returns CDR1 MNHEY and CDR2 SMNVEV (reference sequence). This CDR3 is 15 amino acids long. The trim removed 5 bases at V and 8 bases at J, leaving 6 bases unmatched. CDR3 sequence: CASSKPGTGGEKLFF. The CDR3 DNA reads TGTGCCAGCAGTAAGCCCGGGACAGGGGGCGAAAAACTGTTTTTT.

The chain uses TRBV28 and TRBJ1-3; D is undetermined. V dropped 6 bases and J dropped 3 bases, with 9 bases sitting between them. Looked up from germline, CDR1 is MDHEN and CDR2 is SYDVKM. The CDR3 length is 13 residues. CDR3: CASSGVGGNTIYF. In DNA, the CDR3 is TGTGCCAGCAGCGGGGTGGGTGGAAACACCATATATTTT.

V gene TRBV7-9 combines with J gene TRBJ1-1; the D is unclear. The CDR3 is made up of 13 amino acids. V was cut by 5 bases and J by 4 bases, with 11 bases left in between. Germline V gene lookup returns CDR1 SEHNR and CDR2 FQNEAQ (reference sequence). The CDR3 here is CASSLLRGTEAFF. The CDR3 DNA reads TGTGCCAGCAGCCTGCTCCGGGGCACTGAAGCTTTCTTT.

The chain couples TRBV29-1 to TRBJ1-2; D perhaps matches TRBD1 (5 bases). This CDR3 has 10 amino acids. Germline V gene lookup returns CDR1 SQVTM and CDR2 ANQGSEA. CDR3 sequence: CSKRGKGYTF. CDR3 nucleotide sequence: TGCAGTAAAAGGGGAAAAGGCTACACCTTC.